This T cell receptor beta chain was captured in a study of cytomegalovirus exposure and HLA in healthy donors. Primers for the PCR totalled 60 Vbeta and 13 Jbeta. The table came from immunoSEQ multiplex PCR; TCRdb's copy has only in-frame clones and leaves some out. This table holds some 93,000 clones, nearly 80% found once. V was cut by 2 bases and J by 4 bases, with 12 bases left in between. This CDR3 spans 15 amino acids. CDR1 is LGHNA, CDR2 YNFKEQ, per germline. The receptor was isolated from a woman aged 40 to 50 in good health and CMV-seronegative. Sequenced: PBMCs. This sequence joins TRBV4-2 and TRBJ2-1; TRBD2 is a possible D gene (6 bases). The CDR3 loop reads CASSQSASEYNEQFF. The CDR3 DNA reads TGTGCCAGCAGCCAAAGCGCTAGCGAGTACAATGAGCAGTTCTTC.